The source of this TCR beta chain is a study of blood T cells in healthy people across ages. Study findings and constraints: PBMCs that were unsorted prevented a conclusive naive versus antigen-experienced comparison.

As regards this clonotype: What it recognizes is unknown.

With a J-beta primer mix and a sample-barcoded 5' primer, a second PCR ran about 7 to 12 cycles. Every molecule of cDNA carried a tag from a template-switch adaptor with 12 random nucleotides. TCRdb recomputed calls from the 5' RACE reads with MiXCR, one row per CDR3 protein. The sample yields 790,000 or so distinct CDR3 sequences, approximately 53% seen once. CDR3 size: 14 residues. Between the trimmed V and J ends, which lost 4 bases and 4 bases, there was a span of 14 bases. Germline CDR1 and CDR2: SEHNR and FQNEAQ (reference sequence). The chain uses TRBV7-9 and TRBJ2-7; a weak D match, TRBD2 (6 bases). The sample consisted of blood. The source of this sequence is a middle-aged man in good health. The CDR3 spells CASSSKTGGYEQYF. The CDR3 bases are TGTGCCAGCAGCTCCAAGACCGGGGGATACGAGCAGTACTTC.